The source of this TCR beta chain is a study of cytomegalovirus exposure and HLA in healthy donors. Whereas donors were nominally healthy upon sampling, unrecorded immune exposures were probable. The CDR3 totals 14 residues. Germline-derived CDR1 and CDR2 are KGHSH and LQKENI. With 2 bases removed from V and 3 bases from J, the gap between germline ends came to 8 bases. The PCR had 60 Vbeta and 13 Jbeta primers. Generated by immunoSEQ multiplex PCR, the TCRdb table keeps only in-frame clones and is missing some. The profile shows 120,000 to 150,000 clones, 60% to 85% of them singletons. The chain links TRBV18 to TRBJ2-1, with D unclear. Source material: PBMCs. The source of this sequence is a man aged 35-49 years in good health and CMV-seropositive. CDR3 sequence (DNA): TGTGCCAGCTCACCATATCTAGACTACAATGAGCAGTTCTTC. It encodes CASSPYLDYNEQFF.